Listed below are T cell receptor beta chains from one sample, sequenced in a study of identical twins. TCRdb redid the calling of the 5' RACE reads with MiXCR, one entry per CDR3 protein. The repertoire holds approximately 410,000 distinct CDR3 sequences, with around a sixth as singletons. Source material: naive T cells sorted from blood. These receptors were taken from a middle-aged man in good health. CDR3s include the opening cysteine and the closing phenylalanine or tryptophan. D genes are given only for firm matches. Size tells how often a clone was seen (once, few, many) or the class of an expanded clone, and some rows leave it out.

j_gene	v_gene	abundance	d_gene	CDR3nt	CDR3aa
TRBJ2-1	TRBV29-1	-	TRBD2	TGCAGCGTTGCTAGCGGGAGGAGCTCCTACAATGAGCAGTTCTTC	CSVASGRSSYNEQFF
TRBJ1-6	TRBV20-1	-	-	TGCAGTGCTAGAGATCGGTGGCGCTATAATTCACCCCTCCACTTT	CSARDRWRYNSPLHF
TRBJ2-5	TRBV5-1	few	-	TGCGCCAGCAGCCCGACAAAAGAGACCCAGTACTTC	CASSPTKETQYF
TRBJ2-5	TRBV7-9	-	-	TGTGCCAGCGGTTTCCGGGGTGGAGAGACCCAGTACTTC	CASGFRGGETQYF
TRBJ1-5	TRBV9	few	TRBD1	TGTGCCAGCGGACAGGGAAACAGCAATCAGCCCCAGCATTTT	CASGQGNSNQPQHF
TRBJ2-5	TRBV28	-	-	TGTGCCAGCAGCCCCCTACCCGGGACCCAGTACTTC	CASSPLPGTQYF
TRBJ2-1	TRBV6-1	few	-	TGTGCCAGCAGTGAATTAGGTCAGCCCTACAATGAGCAGTTCTTC	CASSELGQPYNEQFF
TRBJ2-1	TRBV25-1	many	-	TGTGCCAGCAGCCCCTCGGGAGTATACAATGAGCAGTTCTTC	CASSPSGVYNEQFF
TRBJ2-5	TRBV7-9	many	-	TGTGCCAGCAGCTTAGTTACTAGCCAGGGCTACCAAGAGACCCAGTACTTC	CASSLVTSQGYQETQYF
TRBJ2-3	TRBV10-3	-	-	TGTGCCATCACCAGGGCAAGTGGCGCAGATACGCAGTATTTT	CAITRASGADTQYF
TRBJ2-1	TRBV5-5	many	TRBD2	TGTGCCAGCAGCTACGGGAGGCGCTCCTACAATGAGCAGTTCTTC	CASSYGRRSYNEQFF
TRBJ1-3	TRBV7-2	-	-	TGTGCCAGCAGCGGCGACAGGTGGAAGAACACCATATATTTT	CASSGDRWKNTIYF
TRBJ2-1	TRBV13	few	TRBD2	TGTGCCAGCAGCTTCGGTAGACTAGCGGGAGAGGGGAGACAGTTCTTC	CASSFGRLAGEGRQFF
TRBJ1-2	TRBV12-3/TRBV12-4	-	-	TGTGCCAGCACCTTGGGACGAGATGGCTACACCTTC	CASTLGRDGYTF
TRBJ2-7	TRBV7-2	many	-	TGTGCCAGCAGCTTTCGGGAGGACGGGACACTTTCCTACGAGCAGTACTTC	CASSFREDGTLSYEQYF
TRBJ2-7	TRBV7-8	few	-	TGTGCCAGCAGCTTTGCGATCTCCTACGAGCAGTACTTC	CASSFAISYEQYF
TRBJ2-5	TRBV10-3	many	TRBD2	TGTGCCATCAGTGATAGCGGGTCGATAGGAGAGACCCAGTACTTC	CAISDSGSIGETQYF
TRBJ2-1	TRBV4-3	few	-	TGCGCCAGCAGCCAGGGCCAATACAATGAGCAGTTCTTC	CASSQGQYNEQFF
TRBJ1-5	TRBV20-1	few	-	TGCAGTGCTAGAGAAGTGGGGGCAGGTCAGCCCCAGCATTTT	CSAREVGAGQPQHF
TRBJ2-3	TRBV5-1	-	-	TGCGCCAGCAGCTTGCCTAAACGGGGAAACCGCACAGATACGCAGTATTTT	CASSLPKRGNRTDTQYF
TRBJ1-4	TRBV4-3	-	TRBD1	TGCGCCAGCAGCCTAGGGACAGGGGCCCGTGAAAAACTGTTTTTT	CASSLGTGAREKLFF
TRBJ2-5	TRBV4-3	-	TRBD2	TGCGCCAGCAGCCAAGGTAGCGGGAGGAAAGAGACCCAGTACTTC	CASSQGSGRKETQYF
TRBJ1-2	TRBV29-1	few	-	TGCAGCGTTGACAGGGACTATGGCTACACCTTC	CSVDRDYGYTF
TRBJ1-1	TRBV6-1	many	-	TGTGCCAGCAGCCAGGGGCGAATGAACACTGAAGCTTTCTTT	CASSQGRMNTEAFF
TRBJ1-6	TRBV20-1	few	TRBD1	TGCAGTGTCTCTATAGGACAGGGACAGTCACCCCTCCACTTT	CSVSIGQGQSPLHF
TRBJ1-3	TRBV28	few	TRBD1	TGTGCCAGCAGGAGGACAGGCGCTCTTGGAAACACCATATATTTT	CASRRTGALGNTIYF
TRBJ2-7	TRBV5-1	many	-	TGCGCCAGCAGCTTCAACGACCAGTCCTTAGCCTACGAGCAGTACTTC	CASSFNDQSLAYEQYF
TRBJ2-2	TRBV28	-	TRBD2	TGTGCCAGCAGGGTGGCGGGAGGTTCCGGGGAGCTGTTTTTT	CASRVAGGSGELFF
TRBJ1-6	TRBV4-3	few	TRBD1	TGCGCCAGCAGCCAACAACAGGGGGTTGCTAATTCACCCCTCCACTTT	CASSQQQGVANSPLHF
TRBJ1-2	TRBV5-1	many	-	TGCGCCAGCAGCTTGGGGGCGTCAGGGGACGCCTATGGCTACACCTTC	CASSLGASGDAYGYTF
TRBJ2-7	TRBV6-5	-	TRBD1	TGTGCCAGCAGCCTACTCTGGCAGGGGGCTCCTCTCGAGCAGTACTTC	CASSLLWQGAPLEQYF
TRBJ2-2	TRBV7-9	-	-	TGTGCCAGCAGCTTAGTTATTGGCACCGGGGAGCTGTTTTTT	CASSLVIGTGELFF
TRBJ2-1	TRBV29-1	many	TRBD2	TGCAGCGTTGAATATGGCGGGAGGGCCGGAAATGAGCAGTTCTTC	CSVEYGGRAGNEQFF
TRBJ2-5	TRBV12-3/TRBV12-4	few	TRBD2	TGTGCCAGCAGTAGCAGCGCCGGACTAGCGGGGGAGGAGACCCAGTACTTC	CASSSSAGLAGEETQYF
TRBJ1-5	TRBV12-3/TRBV12-4	many	-	TGTGCCAGCAGTTTGCCCCTCGGGCCCCAGCATTTT	CASSLPLGPQHF
TRBJ2-3	TRBV27	many	TRBD2	TGTGCCAGCAGTACAACCGGGGGGGATACGCAGTATTTT	CASSTTGGDTQYF
TRBJ2-1	TRBV6-2/TRBV6-3	-	TRBD2	TGTGCCAGCAGGGGGACTAGCGGGGGGGCCCGTGAGCAGTTCTTC	CASRGTSGGAREQFF
TRBJ2-3	TRBV29-1	many	TRBD2	TGCAGCGTTGGCGGGAGGGACTTCACAGATACGCAGTATTTT	CSVGGRDFTDTQYF
TRBJ2-7	TRBV10-3	few	TRBD2	TGTGCCATCAGTGAGTACAGGGCGCTAGCGGGACCTTACTCCTACGAGCAGTACTTC	CAISEYRALAGPYSYEQYF
TRBJ2-2	TRBV5-1	-	-	TGCGCCAGCAGCTTGAGACAGCTGAACACCGGGGAGCTGTTTTTT	CASSLRQLNTGELFF
TRBJ2-7	TRBV29-1	few	TRBD1	TGCAGCGTAGGGGACAGCTACGAGCAGTACTTC	CSVGDSYEQYF
TRBJ2-2	TRBV21-1	-	-	TGTGCCAGCAGCAAAATATCCGGTCTAGCTGGCGGGGAGCTGTTTTTT	CASSKISGLAGGELFF
TRBJ2-1	TRBV15	many	-	TGTGCCACCAGCGGGAACGGTGGTTGGGAGCAGTTCTTC	CATSGNGGWEQFF
TRBJ1-2	TRBV29-1	many	-	TGCAGCGCTGTTTGGCAGGGGTATGGCTACACCTTC	CSAVWQGYGYTF
TRBJ1-2	TRBV9	many	TRBD1	TGTGCCAGCAGCGTAGGGACAGGGCTAAACTATGGCTACACCTTC	CASSVGTGLNYGYTF
TRBJ2-7	TRBV10-3	-	TRBD2	TGTGCCACCAGTAGCGGGGGGAATACCTACGAGCAGTACTTC	CATSSGGNTYEQYF